Shown below are 15 T cell receptor beta chains from a single sample sequenced in a study of identical twins. MiXCR was run by TCRdb on the 5' RACE reads, yielding one entry per CDR3 protein. The repertoire holds hundreds of thousands of distinct CDR3 sequences, with 20% to 25% as singletons. The sample was also linked to a second study, of yellow fever vaccine responses in identical twins.

Sequenced material: CD4+ T cells sorted from blood. Every receptor here comes from a woman aged 18-30 years in good health.

The chain has TRBV6-5 and TRBJ2-1; the match to TRBD2 covers 10 bases. The CDR3 loop spans 17 amino acids. Trimming took 0 bases from V and 7 from J; bases not matched to a gene: 9. Looked up from germline, CDR1 is MNHEY and CDR2 is SVGAGI. The CDR3 protein is CASSYSGWASGGNEQFF. In nucleotides, the CDR3 is TGTGCCAGCAGTTACTCGGGGTGGGCTAGCGGGGGAAATGAGCAGTTCTTC.

This chain connects TRBV5-1 to TRBJ2-7, with 7 bases that match TRBD1. The CDR3 covers 13 residues. V was clipped by 4 bases and J by 7 bases; unmatched bases: 8. Germline V lookup: CDR1 SGHRS, CDR2 YFSETQ. The CDR3 here is CASSPTGPLEQYF. Written as DNA, the CDR3 is TGCGCCAGCAGCCCGACAGGGCCTCTGGAGCAGTACTTC.

The genes are TRBV5-1 and TRBJ2-2; D may be TRBD2 (6 bases). CDR1 SGHRS and CDR2 YFSETQ come from the germline V gene. The V gene lost 7 bases and the J gene lost 1 base, with 11 bases spanning the gap. The CDR3 runs 14 residues. DNA for the CDR3: TGCGCCAGCCGGGACTTTGGGAACACCGGGGAGCTGTTTTTT. Its protein is CASRDFGNTGELFF.

The rearrangement joins TRBV5-1 to TRBJ2-1, with 7 bases fitting TRBD2. Germline loops: CDR1 SGHRS, CDR2 YFSETQ. The CDR3 sequence is 13 residues long. Trimming removed 3 bases from V and 9 bases from J; junction bases left unmatched: 6. CDR3 nucleotides: TGCGCCAGCAGCTCCTCTAGCGGAGCTGAGCAGTTCTTC. Translation: CASSSSSGAEQFF.

The gene calls are TRBV2 and TRBJ2-3; D ambiguous. The CDR3 covers 12 residues. V lost 6 bases, J lost 2 bases, and 6 bases lay in between. Germline V gives CDR1 SNHLY, CDR2 FYNNEI. In DNA form, the CDR3 reads TGTGCCAGCAGAGACCTCACAGATACGCAGTATTTT. It yields the protein CASRDLTDTQYF.

This clonotype was observed many times. The CDR3 spells CSARGHLNTEAFF. The CDR3 DNA reads TGCAGTGCTAGAGGGCACTTGAACACTGAAGCTTTCTTT. The chain is built from TRBV20-1 and TRBJ1-1, with D uncertain. Deletions cut 1 base from V and 0 bases from J, with 6 bases between. Germline V gives CDR1 DFQATT, CDR2 SNEGSKA (reference sequence). The CDR3 has 13 amino acids.

This clonotype was detected only a few times. The V call is TRBV2, the J call TRBJ2-2, with TRBD1 matching over 9 bases. The germline V gene encodes CDR1 SNHLY and CDR2 FYNNEI. V was pared by 6 bases and J by 2 bases, with 4 bases of the junction left unmatched. This CDR3 comprises 15 residues. The CDR3 sequence is CASRGDRVNTGELFF. The CDR3 region has the DNA TGTGCCAGCAGGGGGGACAGGGTAAACACCGGGGAGCTGTTTTTT.

There are many counts of this clonotype. The CDR3, as DNA: TGTGCCAGCAGCCCGCGGTACAATGAGCAGTTCTTC. This translates into CASSPRYNEQFF. The V call is TRBV5-5, the J call TRBJ2-1; D gene ambiguous. The germline V gene encodes CDR1 SGHKS and CDR2 YYEKEE (reference sequence). The CDR3 extends over 12 amino acids. V lost 4 bases, J lost 4 bases, and 6 bases lay in between.

This chain joins TRBV24-1 and TRBJ2-2; TRBD1 matches 11 bases. The CDR3 contains 15 residues. With V trimmed by 9 bases and J by 8 bases, 10 bases remained unmatched. Germline CDR1 and CDR2: KGHDR and SFDVKD. For the CDR3, the DNA is TGTGCCACCGCCCGGACAGGGGGCGCTTCAGGGGAGCTGTTTTTT. This codes for CATARTGGASGELFF.

CDR3 loop: CASSWGTSPGELFF. The CDR3 DNA is TGTGCCAGCAGCTGGGGGACTTCCCCCGGGGAGCTGTTTTTT. J is TRBJ2-2 and V is TRBV7-9; tentatively, D is TRBD2 (6 bases). CDR1 and CDR2 (germline): SEHNR, FQNEAQ (reference sequence). This CDR3 is 14 amino acids long. V was trimmed by 4 bases and J by 6 bases, leaving 12 bases between them.

The rearrangement uses TRBV6-1 and TRBJ2-2; a possible D gene is TRBD2 (6 bases). Germline values: CDR1 MNHNS, CDR2 SASEGT. The CDR3 totals 15 residues. The V end was cut by 7 bases, the J end by 1 base, with 13 bases between. CDR3 nucleotides: TGTGCCAGCAATCCGGCGGGGAGGAACACCGGGGAGCTGTTTTTT. Translation: CASNPAGRNTGELFF.

This clonotype was counted ten times or more. The chain uses TRBV6-1 and TRBJ2-2; 9 bases are shared with TRBD2. Germline CDR1 MNHNS, CDR2 SASEGT. V was clipped by 6 bases and J by 8 bases; unmatched bases: 7. The CDR3 loop spans 14 amino acids. In nucleotides, the CDR3 is TGTGCCAGCAGCCCCGGACTAGCGTCTGGGGAGCTGTTTTTT. Its protein is CASSPGLASGELFF.

This clonotype showed up just a few times. The rearrangement uses TRBV20-1 and TRBJ2-5; maybe TRBD2 (5 bases). CDR3 length: 15 residues. CDR1 and CDR2 (germline): DFQATT, SNEGSKA (reference sequence). Trimming removed 0 bases at V and 2 bases at J, with 13 bases between. CDR3 DNA sequence: TGCAGTGCTAGAGATCCAGGTGGGAGACAAGAGACCCAGTACTTC. Amino acids: CSARDPGGRQETQYF.

This clonotype was observed a single time. V is TRBV2 and J is TRBJ2-6; unclear D gene. Between the trimmed V and J ends, which lost 7 bases and 0 bases, there was a span of 13 bases. Germline V gene lookup returns CDR1 SNHLY and CDR2 FYNNEI. There are 16 residues in the CDR3. CDR3 coding DNA: TGTGCCAGCATCATCGGCAGACTCTCTGGGGCCAACGTCCTGACTTTC. Amino acid sequence: CASIIGRLSGANVLTF.

The table lists this clonotype with many counts. The rearrangement joins TRBV5-1 to TRBJ2-1; a weak D match, TRBD1 (6 bases). V was shortened by 2 bases and J by 5 bases, with 8 bases between the two germline ends. Germline CDR1 SGHRS, CDR2 YFSETQ. This CDR3 is built from 13 residues. The CDR3 region has the DNA TGCGCCAGCAGCTTATCAGGGGACAATGAGCAGTTCTTC. Amino acid sequence: CASSLSGDNEQFF.